The next 27 T cell receptor beta chains were all read from a single sample in a study of response to subunit inactivated influenza vaccine. TCRdb used MiXCR to reprocess the RT-PCR reads, holding one entry per CDR3 protein. The table has 200,000 to 250,000 distinct CDR3 sequences, 10% to 15% seen once. Here the sequenced sample was non-naive T cells sorted from PBMCs, taken about 14 days before vaccination. The source of these receptors is a man aged 45 to 65 who received an inactivated influenza vaccine.

This clonotype has a count of ten or more. The rearrangement uses TRBV28 and TRBJ2-7; perhaps TRBD1 as D (5 bases). Trimming shortened V by 4 bases and J by 5 bases, and 6 bases separated the two germline ends. Germline lookup yields CDR1 MDHEN and CDR2 SYDVKM. The CDR3 spans 11 residues. The CDR3 nucleotides read TGTGCCAGCAGTTGGGGCGACGAGCAGTACTTC. It yields the protein CASSWGDEQYF.

This clonotype showed up many times. The rearrangement uses TRBV29-1 and TRBJ1-2; TRBD1 might be the D (6 bases). The CDR3 has 13 amino acids. Trimming left V 2 bases short and J 5 bases short, with 12 bases between. Germline loops: CDR1 SQVTM, CDR2 ANQGSEA. Written as DNA, the CDR3 is TGCAGCGTTGAACTGGGGGCGGATTATGGCTACACCTTC. It is translated as CSVELGADYGYTF.

This clonotype was seen more than once but under ten times. This CDR3 is CASGPSGNTIYF. The CDR3 DNA sequence: TGTGCCAGCGGCCCTTCTGGAAACACCATATATTTT. This chain uses TRBV6-5 with TRBJ1-3; no firm D call. Trimming removed 8 bases at V and 1 base at J, with 6 bases between. Germline CDR1 reads MNHEY; CDR2 reads SVGAGI. The CDR3 is 12 amino acids.

The chain links TRBV4-3 to TRBJ2-2, with D possibly TRBD2 on 5 matching bases. The V end lost 0 bases, the J end lost 0 bases, and 11 bases lay between the germline ends. Germline CDR1 is LGHNA and CDR2 is YSLEER. This CDR3 is built from 17 residues. The CDR3 DNA is TGCGCCAGCAGCCAAGAAAAGGAGGTTTCGAACACCGGGGAGCTGTTTTTT. Encoded protein: CASSQEKEVSNTGELFF.

This clonotype was seen a handful of times. This chain links TRBV28 with TRBJ1-4, with D maybe TRBD1 (6 bases). This CDR3 is built from 14 residues. V gave up 3 bases and J gave up 5 bases, with 10 bases separating them. Germline V lookup: CDR1 MDHEN, CDR2 SYDVKM. The CDR3 nucleotides read TGTGCCAGCAGTTTTGAGGGGGGGAATGAAAAACTGTTTTTT. Its protein is CASSFEGGNEKLFF.

This clonotype was recorded a few times. The rearrangement joins TRBV20-1 to TRBJ2-3; D is perhaps TRBD2 (6 bases). The CDR3 totals 12 residues. CDR1 DFQATT and CDR2 SNEGSKA come from the germline V gene (reference sequence). V lost 8 bases and J lost 6, with 15 bases in between. Here the CDR3 DNA reads TGCAGTTCCACGGGGAGGTGGGATACGCAGTATTTT. This sequence encodes CSSTGRWDTQYF.

The chain has TRBV5-4 and TRBJ2-5, with 13 bases aligning to TRBD2. J gave up 6 bases and V 3 bases, and 8 bases lay outside the gene matches. The CDR3 has 16 residues. Germline assignment: CDR1 SGHNT and CDR2 YYREEE (reference sequence). The CDR3 coding sequence is TGTGCCAGCAGCTCGGGACTAGCGGGGTCTGCAAAGACCCAGTACTTC. Its translation is CASSSGLAGSAKTQYF.

This clonotype was counted between two and nine times. The chain has TRBV20-1 and TRBJ1-5; possible D gene TRBD1, 6 bases. Germline assignment: CDR1 DFQATT and CDR2 SNEGSKA (reference sequence). V lost 3 bases and J lost 7, with 13 bases in between. CDR3 length: 13 amino acids. The CDR3 sequence is CSASVGARQPQHF. In DNA, the CDR3 is TGCAGTGCTAGCGTGGGGGCGCGACAGCCCCAGCATTTT.

This clonotype occurred a few times. J is TRBJ2-4 and V is TRBV4-3, with TRBD2 matching 8 bases. In germline, CDR1 is LGHNA, CDR2 YSLEER. The CDR3 is 18 residues long. The V gene end was trimmed by 0 bases and the J gene end by 0 bases; junction bases not matched to a gene: 7. CDR3 region: CASSQDLAGGLAKNIQYF. CDR3 coding DNA: TGCGCCAGCAGCCAAGATTTGGCGGGGGGCCTAGCCAAAAACATTCAGTACTTC.

CDR3 bases: TGTGCCAGCAGCCAAGATTGGCGGGGCACAGATACGCAGTATTTT. Its protein product is CASSQDWRGTDTQYF. V is TRBV4-2 and J is TRBJ2-3; a possible D gene is TRBD2 (5 bases). Trimming shortened V by 0 bases and J by 1 base, and 8 bases separated the two germline ends. The CDR3 contains 15 residues. The germline V gene has CDR1 LGHNA and CDR2 YNFKEQ.

This clonotype came up many times. The rearrangement joins TRBV15 to TRBJ2-3, with 8 bases lining up with TRBD2. J was trimmed by 3 bases and V by 1 base; bases with no gene match: 3. Germline CDR1 reads LNHNV; CDR2 reads YYDKDF (reference sequence). The CDR3 is 15 residues long. The CDR3 here is CATSRVSGATDTQYF. In DNA form, the CDR3 reads TGTGCCACCAGCAGAGTTAGCGGGGCAACAGATACGCAGTATTTT.

This clonotype has only a few counts. The chain recombines TRBV20-1 with TRBJ2-7, with 10 bases fitting TRBD1. This CDR3 is built from 15 residues. The ends lost 6 bases at V and 3 bases at J; junction bases unmatched: 11. Germline assignment: CDR1 DFQATT and CDR2 SNEGSKA (reference sequence). The DNA for the CDR3 is TGCAGTGCCCCAAGACAGGGGGCGAGGTTCTACGAGCAGTACTTC. As protein: CSAPRQGARFYEQYF.

This clonotype was counted ten times or more. The rearrangement joins TRBV29-1 to TRBJ2-7, with D possibly being TRBD2 (5 bases). CDR1 is SQVTM and CDR2 is ANQGSEA in the germline V gene. Trimming took off 7 bases at V and 2 bases at J, with 18 bases between the two ends. This CDR3 contains 14 residues. As DNA, the CDR3 is TGCAGCGCTCGGTCTTCGGGGAAAGCCTACGAGCAGTACTTC. Its translation: CSARSSGKAYEQYF.

This clonotype was counted a few times. This rearrangement joins TRBV12-3 or TRBV12-4 to TRBJ2-7; D is possibly TRBD2 (6 bases). Trimming took 6 bases from V and 2 from J, leaving 17 bases between them. This CDR3 is 15 amino acids long. This chain's CDR3 is CASRNEEGGPYEQYF. The CDR3 bases are TGTGCCAGCAGGAATGAGGAGGGAGGACCCTACGAGCAGTACTTC.

This clonotype was observed a handful of times. V is TRBV20-1 and J is TRBJ2-3, with 9 bases fitting TRBD2. The CDR3 sequence is 15 residues long. Germline values: CDR1 DFQATT, CDR2 SNEGSKA (reference sequence). V was pared by 6 bases and J by 5 bases, with 12 bases of the junction left unmatched. The CDR3 DNA is TGCAGTGCCCCTCCCCCTAGCGGGAACCGAGATACGCAGTATTTT. Translated: CSAPPPSGNRDTQYF.

Only a few counts were recorded for this clonotype. The rearrangement links TRBV7-2 to TRBJ1-4; D unresolved. There are 15 residues in the CDR3. Germline V lookup: CDR1 SGHTA, CDR2 FQGNSA. V was cut by 1 base and J by 8 bases, with 14 bases left in between. The CDR3 coding sequence is TGTGCCAGCAGCTTAGGCGGCTCGGACGGGGAAAAACTGTTTTTT. As protein: CASSLGGSDGEKLFF.

This clonotype was counted ten times or more. This chain connects TRBV11-2 to TRBJ2-7; D remains ambiguous. The CDR3 runs 13 residues. Germline CDR1 and CDR2: SGHAT and FQNNGV. V was cut by 1 base and J by 3 bases, with 7 bases left in between. The CDR3 coding sequence is TGTGCCAGCAGCTTAGCGCCTTACTACGAGCAGTACTTC. Protein: CASSLAPYYEQYF.

Many counts were recorded for this clonotype. The chain is built from TRBV20-1 and TRBJ1-2, with D possibly being TRBD1 (6 bases). CDR3 length: 15 amino acids. V lost 0 bases, J lost 8 bases, and 19 bases lay in between. Germline V gene data show CDR1 as DFQATT and CDR2 as SNEGSKA (reference sequence). CDR3 sequence: CSARDPILQGGGYTF. The CDR3 DNA reads as TGCAGTGCTAGAGATCCCATCTTACAGGGTGGCGGCTACACCTTC.

This rearrangement joins TRBV10-3 to TRBJ1-1; TRBD1 agrees at 8 bases. V lost 11 bases, J lost 3 bases, and 14 bases stayed unmatched. From germline, CDR1 is ENHRY and CDR2 SYGVKD. The CDR3 runs 15 residues. CDR3 protein: CAPQTRTGNHTEAFF. DNA for the CDR3: TGTGCCCCTCAAACGAGGACAGGGAACCACACTGAAGCTTTCTTT.

V and J are TRBV6-2 or TRBV6-3 and TRBJ1-5; D unresolved. CDR1 and CDR2 (germline): MNHEY, SVGEGT. V gave up 8 bases and J gave up 3 bases, with 17 bases separating them. This CDR3 is 15 amino acids long. The CDR3 region is CASPPGGRDNQPQHF. In DNA form, the CDR3 reads TGTGCCAGCCCCCCAGGAGGGCGGGACAATCAGCCCCAGCATTTT.

This clonotype was seen more than once but under ten times. The J gene is TRBJ1-1, the V gene TRBV11-2, with TRBD1 identical over 9 bases. Germline values: CDR1 SGHAT, CDR2 FQNNGV. The ends lost 6 bases at V and 8 bases at J; junction bases unmatched: 7. The CDR3 extends over 13 amino acids. In DNA form, the CDR3 reads TGTGCCAGCAGACGGACAGGGGTTCGCGAAGCTTTCTTT. Its translation: CASRRTGVREAFF.

This clonotype was counted only a few times. The chain links TRBV7-2 to TRBJ1-6; TRBD1 might be the D (5 bases). Trimming removed 5 bases from V and 10 bases from J, with 12 bases in between. The CDR3 runs 13 residues. Germline V CDR1 and CDR2: SGHTA, FQGNSA. CDR3 loop: CASSPGTLSPLHF. The CDR3 nucleotides read TGTGCCAGCAGCCCGGGGACGCTGTCACCCCTCCACTTT.

This clonotype occurred many times. The J gene is TRBJ1-1, the V gene TRBV7-2, with D hard to call. CDR3 size: 13 residues. Germline values: CDR1 SGHTA, CDR2 FQGNSA. V was cut by 1 base and J by 1 base, with 4 bases left in between. Here the CDR3 reads CASSLVENTEAFF. For the CDR3, the DNA is TGTGCCAGCAGCTTAGTAGAGAACACTGAAGCTTTCTTT.

This clonotype has a handful of counts. The chain recombines TRBV12-3 or TRBV12-4 with TRBJ2-7; 10 bases line up with TRBD1. This CDR3 has 14 residues. The V and J ends lost 6 bases and 2 bases, in that order; junction bases with no gene match: 4. The CDR3 reads CASRTGQGTYEQYF. The CDR3 DNA sequence: TGTGCCAGCAGGACGGGACAGGGGACCTACGAGCAGTACTTC.

The CDR3 sequence is CASSPDSKPSYEQYF. The CDR3 DNA sequence: TGTGCCAGCAGTCCCGACAGCAAACCCTCCTACGAGCAGTACTTC. The rearrangement links TRBV6-2 or TRBV6-3 to TRBJ2-7; possibly TRBD1 for D (5 bases). The CDR3 is 15 residues long. V gave up 5 bases and J gave up 0 bases, with 14 bases separating them. Germline values: CDR1 MNHEY, CDR2 SVGEGT.

This clonotype showed up many times. The genes are TRBV6-5 and TRBJ1-4, with D unclear. CDR1 MNHEY and CDR2 SVGAGI come from the germline V gene. Trimming took off 0 bases at V and 5 bases at J, with 10 bases between the two ends. The CDR3 covers 15 residues. This CDR3 reads CASSYSGYLNEKLFF. The CDR3, as DNA: TGTGCCAGCAGTTACTCGGGATACCTAAATGAAAAACTGTTTTTT.

The chain links TRBV11-2 to TRBJ2-7; D is possibly TRBD2 (6 bases). Germline loops: CDR1 SGHAT, CDR2 FQNNGV. Deletions cut 5 bases from V and 0 bases from J, with 20 bases between. The CDR3 has 17 amino acids. The CDR3 region has the DNA TGTGCCAGCAGCACTAGGCCGGGGGTCGGGGACTCCTACGAGCAGTACTTC. Translating gives CASSTRPGVGDSYEQYF.